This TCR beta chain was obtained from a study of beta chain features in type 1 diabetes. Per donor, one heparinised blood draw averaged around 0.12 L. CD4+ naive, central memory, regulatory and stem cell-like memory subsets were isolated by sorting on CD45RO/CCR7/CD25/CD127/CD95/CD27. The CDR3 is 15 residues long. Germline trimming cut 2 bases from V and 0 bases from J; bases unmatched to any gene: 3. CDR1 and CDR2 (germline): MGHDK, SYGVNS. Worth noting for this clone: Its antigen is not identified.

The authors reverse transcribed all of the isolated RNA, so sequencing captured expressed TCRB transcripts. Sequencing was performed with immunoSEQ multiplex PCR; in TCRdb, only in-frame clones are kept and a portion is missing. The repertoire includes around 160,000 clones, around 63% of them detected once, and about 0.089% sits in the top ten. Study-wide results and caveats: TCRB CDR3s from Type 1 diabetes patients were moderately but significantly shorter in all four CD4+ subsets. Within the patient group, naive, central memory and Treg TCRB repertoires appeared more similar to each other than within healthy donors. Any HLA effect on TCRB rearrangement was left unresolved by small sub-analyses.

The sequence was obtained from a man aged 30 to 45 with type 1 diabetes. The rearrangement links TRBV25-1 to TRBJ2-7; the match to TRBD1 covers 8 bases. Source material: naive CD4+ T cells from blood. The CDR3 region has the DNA TGTGCCAGCAGTGAAACGGGGACAGGCTCCTACGAGCAGTACTTC. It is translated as CASSETGTGSYEQYF.